This TCR beta chain was sequenced for a study of T-cell memory formation after mild COVID-19. MiXCR was run by TCRdb on the 5' RACE reads, yielding one entry per CDR3 protein. The table shows fewer than 450,000 distinct CDR3 sequences, with roughly 24% occurring only once. This clonotype has a handful of counts. J lost 8 bases, V lost 4 bases, and 12 bases had no gene match. Germline CDR1 LGHNA, CDR2 YSLEER. There are 16 residues in the CDR3. The chain joins TRBV4-3 to TRBJ2-1, with 9 nucleotides matching TRBD2. This TCR was recovered from an adult woman who had mild COVID-19 (a few samples of this study predate the infection). Cell type and time point are not known. Sequenced sample: PBMCs or a T cell subset sorted from them (not recorded which). In nucleotides, the CDR3 is TGCGCCAGCAGCCCGCTGCACGCGGGAGGGCTCTATGAGCAGTTCTTC. Its protein is CASSPLHAGGLYEQFF.